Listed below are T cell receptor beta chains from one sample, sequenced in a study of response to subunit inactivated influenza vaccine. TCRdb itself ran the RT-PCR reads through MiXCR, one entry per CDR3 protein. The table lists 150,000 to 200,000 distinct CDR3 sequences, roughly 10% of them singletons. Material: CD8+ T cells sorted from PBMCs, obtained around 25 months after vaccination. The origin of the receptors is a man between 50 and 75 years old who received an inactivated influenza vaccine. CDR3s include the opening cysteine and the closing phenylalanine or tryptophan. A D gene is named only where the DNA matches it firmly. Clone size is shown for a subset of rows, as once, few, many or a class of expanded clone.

CDR3aa: CASSFQRGSSYEQYF; CDR3nt: TGTGCCAGCAGCTTTCAGCGGGGTAGCTCCTACGAGCAGTACTTC; d_gene: TRBD2; j_gene: TRBJ2-7; v_gene: TRBV7-9; abundance: NA
CDR3aa: CASSLARTSSLYNEQFF; CDR3nt: TGTGCCAGCAGCTTAGCGCGGACTAGCAGCCTATACAATGAGCAGTTCTTC; d_gene: TRBD2; j_gene: TRBJ2-1; v_gene: TRBV7-9; abundance: few
CDR3aa: CSAREPDTQYF; CDR3nt: TGCAGTGCTAGAGAACCAGATACGCAGTATTTT; d_gene: NA; j_gene: TRBJ2-3; v_gene: TRBV20-1; abundance: few
CDR3aa: CASSEGIRGLYNEQFF; CDR3nt: TGCGCCAGCAGTGAGGGAATTAGGGGGTTGTACAATGAGCAGTTCTTC; d_gene: NA; j_gene: TRBJ2-1; v_gene: TRBV10-1; abundance: few
CDR3aa: CASSLGPEQYF; CDR3nt: TGTGCCAGCAGCTTAGGCCCGGAGCAGTACTTC; d_gene: NA; j_gene: TRBJ2-7; v_gene: TRBV5-5; abundance: many
CDR3aa: CATSIKLVYEQFF; CDR3nt: TGTGCCACCAGCATTAAACTAGTCTATGAGCAGTTCTTC; d_gene: NA; j_gene: TRBJ2-1; v_gene: TRBV15; abundance: many
CDR3aa: CASSLSGGGTEAFF; CDR3nt: TGTGCCAGCAGTTTATCGGGGGGTGGTACTGAAGCTTTCTTT; d_gene: NA; j_gene: TRBJ1-1; v_gene: TRBV28; abundance: NA
CDR3aa: CASSDFLANSYNEQFF; CDR3nt: TGTGCCAGCAGCGACTTTCTAGCGAACTCCTACAATGAGCAGTTCTTC; d_gene: NA; j_gene: TRBJ2-1; v_gene: TRBV7-9; abundance: few
CDR3aa: CSVDNSYNEQFF; CDR3nt: TGCAGCGTTGACAACAGTTACAATGAGCAGTTCTTC; d_gene: NA; j_gene: TRBJ2-1; v_gene: TRBV29-1; abundance: medium-sized
CDR3aa: CAWSLGHDYEQYF; CDR3nt: TGTGCCTGGAGCCTGGGACACGACTACGAGCAGTACTTC; d_gene: NA; j_gene: TRBJ2-7; v_gene: TRBV30; abundance: many
CDR3aa: CASSHEGLRRADTQYF; CDR3nt: TGTGCCAGCAGCCACGAGGGCCTTCGCAGGGCAGATACGCAGTATTTT; d_gene: NA; j_gene: TRBJ2-3; v_gene: TRBV3-1; abundance: NA
CDR3aa: CSAREDRGRSDTIYF; CDR3nt: TGCAGTGCTAGAGAGGACAGGGGGAGAAGTGACACCATATATTTT; d_gene: TRBD1; j_gene: TRBJ1-3; v_gene: TRBV20-1; abundance: few
CDR3aa: CASSVFNSYNEQFF; CDR3nt: TGTGCCAGCAGCGTGTTTAATTCCTACAATGAGCAGTTCTTC; d_gene: NA; j_gene: TRBJ2-1; v_gene: TRBV9; abundance: NA
CDR3aa: CASSFFGGQETQYF; CDR3nt: TGTGCCAGCAGTTTTTTCGGGGGTCAAGAGACCCAGTACTTC; d_gene: NA; j_gene: TRBJ2-5; v_gene: TRBV28; abundance: many
CDR3aa: CASSSGHSVNTEAFF; CDR3nt: TGTGCCAGCAGTTCGGGACACTCGGTGAACACTGAAGCTTTCTTT; d_gene: NA; j_gene: TRBJ1-1; v_gene: TRBV28; abundance: NA
CDR3aa: CASSYSKQYTGELFF; CDR3nt: TGTGCCAGCAGTTACTCGAAACAGTACACCGGGGAGCTGTTTTTT; d_gene: NA; j_gene: TRBJ2-2; v_gene: TRBV6-5; abundance: NA
CDR3aa: CSAPTSYEQYF; CDR3nt: TGCAGTGCCCCGACTAGCTACGAGCAGTACTTC; d_gene: NA; j_gene: TRBJ2-7; v_gene: TRBV20-1; abundance: few
CDR3aa: CASSAWASGYNEQFF; CDR3nt: TGTGCCAGCAGCGCCTGGGCTAGCGGATACAATGAGCAGTTCTTC; d_gene: TRBD2; j_gene: TRBJ2-1; v_gene: TRBV7-2; abundance: few
CDR3aa: CASSRTRDFVYEQYF; CDR3nt: TGTGCCAGCAGCAGAACACGGGACTTCGTCTACGAGCAGTACTTC; d_gene: NA; j_gene: TRBJ2-7; v_gene: TRBV21-1; abundance: few
CDR3aa: CASSLGTSGGRHSYNEQFF; CDR3nt: TGCGCCAGCAGCTTGGGGACTAGCGGGGGGCGACACTCCTACAATGAGCAGTTCTTC; d_gene: TRBD2; j_gene: TRBJ2-1; v_gene: TRBV5-1; abundance: many
CDR3aa: CASSLAGLAVYNEQFF; CDR3nt: TGTGCCAGCAGCTTAGCGGGACTAGCGGTTTACAATGAGCAGTTCTTC; d_gene: TRBD2; j_gene: TRBJ2-1; v_gene: TRBV7-9; abundance: few
CDR3aa: CASSYSGPTYEQYF; CDR3nt: TGTGCCAGCAGTTACTCGGGTCCCACCTACGAGCAGTACTTC; d_gene: NA; j_gene: TRBJ2-7; v_gene: TRBV6-2/TRBV6-3; abundance: many
CDR3aa: CASGLLAGGTYNEQFF; CDR3nt: TGTGCCAGCGGATTACTAGCGGGAGGAACCTACAATGAGCAGTTCTTC; d_gene: TRBD2; j_gene: TRBJ2-1; v_gene: TRBV6-5; abundance: few
CDR3aa: CASSLAAKNEQFF; CDR3nt: TGTGCCAGCAGCTTAGCTGCAAAGAATGAGCAGTTCTTC; d_gene: NA; j_gene: TRBJ2-1; v_gene: TRBV7-8; abundance: NA
CDR3aa: CSANRDSYNEQFF; CDR3nt: TGCAGTGCTAACCGGGACTCCTACAATGAGCAGTTCTTC; d_gene: NA; j_gene: TRBJ2-1; v_gene: TRBV20-1; abundance: many
CDR3aa: CASSLVSASGRLGGKNIQYF; CDR3nt: TGTGCCAGCAGCTTAGTTTCTGCTAGCGGGAGGCTCGGGGGCAAAAACATTCAGTACTTC; d_gene: TRBD2; j_gene: TRBJ2-4; v_gene: TRBV7-8; abundance: NA
CDR3aa: CASSQDSRSGANVLTF; CDR3nt: TGCGCCAGCAGCCAAGATTCCCGCTCTGGGGCCAACGTCCTGACTTTC; d_gene: NA; j_gene: TRBJ2-6; v_gene: TRBV4-3; abundance: NA
CDR3aa: CASSTGLAGSYEQYF; CDR3nt: TGCGCCAGCAGCACGGGACTAGCGGGATCCTACGAGCAGTACTTC; d_gene: TRBD2; j_gene: TRBJ2-7; v_gene: TRBV4-3; abundance: NA
CDR3aa: CASSRKRASYEQYF; CDR3nt: TGTGCCAGCAGCCGAAAGCGGGCTTCCTACGAGCAGTACTTC; d_gene: NA; j_gene: TRBJ2-7; v_gene: TRBV5-4; abundance: NA
CDR3aa: CASSDRGQRFITDANTGELFF; CDR3nt: TGTGCCAGCAGTGACAGGGGACAGCGTTTCATAACAGACGCGAACACCGGGGAGCTGTTTTTT; d_gene: TRBD1; j_gene: TRBJ2-2; v_gene: TRBV6-4; abundance: few
CDR3aa: CASRLDRGYYEQYF; CDR3nt: TGCGCCAGCAGGCTAGACAGGGGGTATTACGAGCAGTACTTC; d_gene: TRBD1; j_gene: TRBJ2-7; v_gene: TRBV5-1; abundance: few
CDR3aa: CASSLTGGFTDTQYF; CDR3nt: TGTGCCAGCAGTTTGACGGGAGGGTTCACAGATACGCAGTATTTT; d_gene: TRBD2; j_gene: TRBJ2-3; v_gene: TRBV12-3/TRBV12-4; abundance: few
CDR3aa: CASSHGLALENIQYF; CDR3nt: TGTGCCAGCTCACATGGACTAGCGTTGGAGAACATTCAGTACTTC; d_gene: TRBD2; j_gene: TRBJ2-4; v_gene: TRBV18; abundance: few
CDR3aa: CASSQVAGRMNTEAFF; CDR3nt: TGCGCCAGCAGCCAAGTTGCGGGGAGAATGAACACTGAAGCTTTCTTT; d_gene: NA; j_gene: TRBJ1-1; v_gene: TRBV4-3; abundance: NA
CDR3aa: CSVGSYNEQFF; CDR3nt: TGCAGCGTTGGTTCCTACAATGAGCAGTTCTTC; d_gene: NA; j_gene: TRBJ2-1; v_gene: TRBV29-1; abundance: many
CDR3aa: CASSQGMSNQPQHF; CDR3nt: TGCGCCAGCAGCCAAGGGATGAGCAATCAGCCCCAGCATTTT; d_gene: NA; j_gene: TRBJ1-5; v_gene: TRBV4-1; abundance: few